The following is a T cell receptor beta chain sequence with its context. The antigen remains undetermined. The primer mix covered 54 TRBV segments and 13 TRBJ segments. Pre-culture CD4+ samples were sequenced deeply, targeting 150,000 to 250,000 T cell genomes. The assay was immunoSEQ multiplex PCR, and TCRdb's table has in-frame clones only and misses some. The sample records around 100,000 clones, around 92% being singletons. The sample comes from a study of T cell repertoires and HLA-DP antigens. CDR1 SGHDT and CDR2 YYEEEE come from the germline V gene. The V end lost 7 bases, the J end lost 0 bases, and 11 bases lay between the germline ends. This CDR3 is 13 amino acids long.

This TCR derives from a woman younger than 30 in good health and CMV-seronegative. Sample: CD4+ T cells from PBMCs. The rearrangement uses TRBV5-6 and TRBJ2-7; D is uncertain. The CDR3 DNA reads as TGTGCCAGCTCTCCGGATTCCTCCTACGAGCAGTACTTC. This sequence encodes CASSPDSSYEQYF.